The present TCR beta chain was sequenced within a study of Graves' ophthalmopathy and Graves' hyperthyroidism. Across the whole study: Blood was drawn at initial diagnosis, before any treatment. Overall study results and limits: The study's model predicted ophthalmopathy progression at approximately 70% sensitivity and about 72% specificity.

RNA transcripts yielded amplified TCR beta CDR3 regions. An opening RT-PCR round employed HTBI primers and preceded a second-round multiplex PCR. TCRdb re-called the multiplex PCR reads through MiXCR, storing one row per CDR3 protein. The table has about 390,000 distinct CDR3 sequences, 15% seen once. The CDR3 has 15 amino acids. The germline V gene encodes CDR1 LNHDA and CDR2 SQIVND (reference sequence). V was trimmed by 2 bases and J by 5 bases, leaving 13 bases between them. A few counts support this clonotype. What it recognizes is unknown. Input material: peripheral blood. The receptor's source is a woman between 18 and 30 years old with stable Graves' hyperthyroidism. V is TRBV19 and J is TRBJ1-5; D gene uncertain. CDR3 nucleotides: TGTGCCAGTAGTATAACGGCGGATTATTATCAGCCCCAGCATTTT. Protein product: CASSITADYYQPQHF.